The present entry profiles one T cell receptor (beta chain) with its context. This sample is part of a study of blood T cell repertoires in COVID-19. The repertoire was sequenced with immunoSEQ multiplex PCR; TCRdb's copy has only in-frame clones and lacks some. The sample consists of fewer than 130,000 clones, over 75% of them appearing once. This sequence was found in a man aged 65 to 79 with active or convalescent COVID-19. The sequencing input was peripheral blood.

In DNA form, the CDR3 reads TGTGCCAGCAGGGTAAAGGCGGGAGAGGCGGGGGAGCTGTTTTTT. Protein product: CASRVKAGEAGELFF. V and J are TRBV2 and TRBJ2-2; 7 bases match TRBD2. CDR3 length equals 15 residues. V lost 6 bases, J lost 8 bases, and 12 bases stayed unmatched. The germline V gene has CDR1 SNHLY and CDR2 FYNNEI.